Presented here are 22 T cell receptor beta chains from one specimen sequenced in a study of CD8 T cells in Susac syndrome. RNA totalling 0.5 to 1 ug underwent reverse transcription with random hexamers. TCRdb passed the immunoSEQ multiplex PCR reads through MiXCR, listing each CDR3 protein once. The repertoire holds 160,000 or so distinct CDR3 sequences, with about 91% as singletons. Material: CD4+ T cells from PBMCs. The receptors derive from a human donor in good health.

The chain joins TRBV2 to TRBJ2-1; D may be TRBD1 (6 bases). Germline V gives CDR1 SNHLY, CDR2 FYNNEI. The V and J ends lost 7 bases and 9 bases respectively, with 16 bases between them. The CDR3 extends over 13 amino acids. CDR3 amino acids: CASTTTGSGEQFF. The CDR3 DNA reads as TGTGCCAGCACCACAACAGGGTCCGGTGAGCAGTTCTTC. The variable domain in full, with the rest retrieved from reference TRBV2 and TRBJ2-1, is EPEVTQTPSHQVTQMGQEVILRCVPISNHLYFYWYRQILGQKVEFLVSFYNNEISEKSEIFDDQFSVERPDGSNFTLKIRSTKLEDSAMYFCASTTTGSGEQFFGPGTRLTVL.

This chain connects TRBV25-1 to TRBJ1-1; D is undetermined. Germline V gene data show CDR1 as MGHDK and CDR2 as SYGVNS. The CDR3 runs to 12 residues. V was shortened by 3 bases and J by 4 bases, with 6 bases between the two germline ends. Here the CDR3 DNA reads TGTGCCAGCAGTGACCCTGGCACTGAAGCTTTCTTT. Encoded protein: CASSDPGTEAFF.

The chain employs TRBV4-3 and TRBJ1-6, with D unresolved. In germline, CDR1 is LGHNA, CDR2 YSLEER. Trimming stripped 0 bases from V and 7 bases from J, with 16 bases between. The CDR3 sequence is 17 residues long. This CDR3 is CASSQEAGRGRNSPLHF. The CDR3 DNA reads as TGCGCCAGCAGCCAAGAAGCAGGACGGGGTCGGAATTCACCCCTCCACTTT.

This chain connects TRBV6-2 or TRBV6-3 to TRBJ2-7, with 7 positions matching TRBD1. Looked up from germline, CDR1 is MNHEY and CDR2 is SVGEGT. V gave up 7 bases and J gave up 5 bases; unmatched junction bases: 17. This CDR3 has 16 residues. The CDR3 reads CASTTHLPGQLDEQYF. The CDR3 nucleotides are TGTGCCAGCACTACCCACTTGCCGGGACAGCTCGACGAGCAGTACTTC.

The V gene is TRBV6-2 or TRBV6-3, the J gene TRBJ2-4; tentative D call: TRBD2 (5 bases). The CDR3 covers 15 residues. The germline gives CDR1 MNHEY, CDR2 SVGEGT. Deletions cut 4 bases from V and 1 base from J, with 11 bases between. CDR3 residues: CASSFRGLAKNIQYF. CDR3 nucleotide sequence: TGTGCCAGCAGTTTCCGGGGTCTCGCCAAAAACATTCAGTACTTC.

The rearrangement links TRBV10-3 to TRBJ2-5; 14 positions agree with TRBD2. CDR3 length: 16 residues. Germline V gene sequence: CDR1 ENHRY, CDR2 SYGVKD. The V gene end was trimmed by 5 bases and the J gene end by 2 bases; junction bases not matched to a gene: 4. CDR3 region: CAISFGTSGSQETQYF. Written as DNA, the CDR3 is TGTGCCATCAGTTTCGGGACTAGCGGGAGTCAAGAGACCCAGTACTTC.

CDR3 protein: CASSGNRDGGYTF. In DNA, the CDR3 is TGTGCCAGCAGTGGCAACAGGGATGGCGGCTACACCTTC. The rearrangement uses TRBV2 and TRBJ1-2; D may be TRBD1 (6 bases). From germline, CDR1 is SNHLY and CDR2 FYNNEI. This CDR3 is 13 amino acids long. Trimming removed 4 bases from V and 8 bases from J, with 14 bases in between.

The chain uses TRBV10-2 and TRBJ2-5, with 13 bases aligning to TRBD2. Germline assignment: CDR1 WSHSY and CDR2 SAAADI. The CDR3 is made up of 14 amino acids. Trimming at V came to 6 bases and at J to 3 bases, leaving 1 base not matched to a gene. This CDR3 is CASRGLAGEETQYF. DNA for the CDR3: TGCGCCAGCAGAGGACTAGCGGGAGAAGAGACCCAGTACTTC.

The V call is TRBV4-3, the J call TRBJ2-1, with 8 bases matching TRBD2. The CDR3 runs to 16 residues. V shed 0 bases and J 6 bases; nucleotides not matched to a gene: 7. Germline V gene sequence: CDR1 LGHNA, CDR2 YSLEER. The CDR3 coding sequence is TGCGCCAGCAGCCAAGATGGAGGGACTAGAGGCAATGAGCAGTTCTTC. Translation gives CASSQDGGTRGNEQFF.

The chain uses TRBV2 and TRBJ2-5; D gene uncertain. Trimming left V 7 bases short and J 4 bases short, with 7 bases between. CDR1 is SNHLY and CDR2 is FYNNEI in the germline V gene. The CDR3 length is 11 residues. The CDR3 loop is CASKYGETQYF. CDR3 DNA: TGTGCCAGCAAGTATGGAGAGACCCAGTACTTC. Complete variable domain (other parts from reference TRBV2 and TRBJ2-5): EPEVTQTPSHQVTQMGQEVILRCVPISNHLYFYWYRQILGQKVEFLVSFYNNEISEKSEIFDDQFSVERPDGSNFTLKIRSTKLEDSAMYFCASKYGETQYFGPGTRLLVL.

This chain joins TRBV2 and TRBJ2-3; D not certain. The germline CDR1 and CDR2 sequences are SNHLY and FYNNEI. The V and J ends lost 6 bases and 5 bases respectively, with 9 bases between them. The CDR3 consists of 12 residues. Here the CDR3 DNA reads TGTGCCAGCAGGTCTATTGGAGATACGCAGTATTTT. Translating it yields CASRSIGDTQYF.

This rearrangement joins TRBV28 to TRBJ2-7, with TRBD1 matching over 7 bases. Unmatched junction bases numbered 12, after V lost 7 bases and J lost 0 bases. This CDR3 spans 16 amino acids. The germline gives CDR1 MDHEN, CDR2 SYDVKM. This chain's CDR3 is CASIASGTVNSYEQYF. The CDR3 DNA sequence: TGTGCCAGCATCGCTTCCGGGACAGTTAACTCCTACGAGCAGTACTTC.

The CDR3 region is CASSFTPQPQHF. The CDR3 DNA follows: TGTGCCAGCAGTTTTACCCCTCAGCCCCAGCATTTT. The chain employs TRBV28 and TRBJ1-5; D gene uncertain. Germline CDR1 reads MDHEN; CDR2 reads SYDVKM. The CDR3 covers 12 residues. Trimming cost V 3 bases and J 6 bases, with 6 bases left between them. Full variable domain (missing parts from reference TRBV28 and TRBJ1-5): DVKVTQSSRYLVKRTGEKVFLECVQDMDHENMFWYRQDPGLGLRLIYFSYDVKMKEKGDIPEGYSVSREKKERFSLILESASTNQTSMYLCASSFTPQPQHFGDGTRLSIL.

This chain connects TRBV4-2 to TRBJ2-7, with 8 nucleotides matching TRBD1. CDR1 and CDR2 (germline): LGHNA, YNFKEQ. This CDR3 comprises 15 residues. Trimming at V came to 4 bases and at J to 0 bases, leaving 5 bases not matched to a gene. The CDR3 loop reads CASSPKDRASYEQYF. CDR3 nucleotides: TGTGCCAGCAGCCCCAAGGACAGGGCCTCCTACGAGCAGTACTTC.

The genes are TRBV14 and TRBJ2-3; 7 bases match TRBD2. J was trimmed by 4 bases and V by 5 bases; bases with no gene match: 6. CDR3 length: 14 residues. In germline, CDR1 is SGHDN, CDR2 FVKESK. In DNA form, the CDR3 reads TGTGCCAGCAGCTCCGGGACTAATGCAGATACGCAGTATTTT. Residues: CASSSGTNADTQYF.

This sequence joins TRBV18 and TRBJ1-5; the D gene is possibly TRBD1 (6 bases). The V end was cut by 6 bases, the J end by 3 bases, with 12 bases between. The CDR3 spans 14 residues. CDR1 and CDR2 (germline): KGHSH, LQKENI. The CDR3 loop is CASSPDRLNQPQHF. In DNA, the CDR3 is TGTGCCAGCTCTCCCGACAGGCTCAATCAGCCCCAGCATTTT.

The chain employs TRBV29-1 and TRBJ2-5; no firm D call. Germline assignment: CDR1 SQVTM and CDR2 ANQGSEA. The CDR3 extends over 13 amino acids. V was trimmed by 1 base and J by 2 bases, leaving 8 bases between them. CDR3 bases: TGCAGCGTTGAAGCCTCATTGCAAGAGACCCAGTACTTC. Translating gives CSVEASLQETQYF.

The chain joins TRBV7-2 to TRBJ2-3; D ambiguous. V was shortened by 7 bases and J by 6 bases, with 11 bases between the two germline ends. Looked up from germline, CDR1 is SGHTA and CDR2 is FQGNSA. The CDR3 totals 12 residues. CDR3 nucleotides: TGTGCCAGCACCCATTCTACCGATACGCAGTATTTT. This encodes CASTHSTDTQYF. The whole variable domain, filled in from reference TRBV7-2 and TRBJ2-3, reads GAGVSQSPSNKVTEKGKDVELRCDPISGHTALYWYRQSLGQGLEFLIYFQGNSAPDKSGLPSDRFSAERTGGSVSTLTIQRTQQEDSAVYLCASTHSTDTQYFGPGTRLTVL.

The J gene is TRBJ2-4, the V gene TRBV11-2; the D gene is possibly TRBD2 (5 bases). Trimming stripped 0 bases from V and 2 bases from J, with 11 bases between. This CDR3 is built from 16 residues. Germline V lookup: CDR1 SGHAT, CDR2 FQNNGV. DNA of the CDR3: TGTGCCAGCAGCTTAGATCAGGCTAGCACCAAAAACATTCAGTACTTC. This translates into CASSLDQASTKNIQYF. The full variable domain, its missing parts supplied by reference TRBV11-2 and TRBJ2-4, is EAGVAQSPRYKIIEKRQSVAFWCNPISGHATLYWYQQILGQGPKLLIQFQNNGVVDDSQLPKDRFSAERLKGVDSTLKIQPAKLEDSAVYLCASSLDQASTKNIQYFGAGTRLSVL.

CDR3 loop: CASSSGYSYTF. In DNA, the CDR3 is TGTGCCAGCAGTTCCGGTTACAGCTACACCTTC. This sequence joins TRBV6-5 and TRBJ1-2; D is uncertain. Deletions cut 4 bases from V and 9 bases from J, with 9 bases between. The germline V gene encodes CDR1 MNHEY and CDR2 SVGAGI. The CDR3 loop spans 11 amino acids.

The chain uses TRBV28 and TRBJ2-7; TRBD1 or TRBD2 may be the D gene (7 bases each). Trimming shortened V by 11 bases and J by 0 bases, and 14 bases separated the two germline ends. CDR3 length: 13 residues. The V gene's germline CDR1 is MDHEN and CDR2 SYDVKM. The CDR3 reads CAWGGQNSYEQYF. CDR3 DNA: TGTGCCTGGGGGGGACAGAACTCCTACGAGCAGTACTTC. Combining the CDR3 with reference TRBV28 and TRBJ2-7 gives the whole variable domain DVKVTQSSRYLVKRTGEKVFLECVQDMDHENMFWYRQDPGLGLRLIYFSYDVKMKEKGDIPEGYSVSREKKERFSLILESASTNQTSMYLCAWGGQNSYEQYFGPGTRLTVT.

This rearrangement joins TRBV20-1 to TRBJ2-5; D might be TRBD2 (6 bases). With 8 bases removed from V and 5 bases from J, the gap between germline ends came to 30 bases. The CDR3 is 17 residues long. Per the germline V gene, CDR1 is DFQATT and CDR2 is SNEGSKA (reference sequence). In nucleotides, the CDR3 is TGCAGTAGCCGTCCCCGGGCAGGACTAAGCTGGGAGGAGACCCAGTACTTC. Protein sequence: CSSRPRAGLSWEETQYF.